This is a list of T cell receptor beta chains from one sample in a study of T cell repertoires in cytomegalovirus infection. The antigens these receptors bind are not known. From the reads, TCRdb called clonotypes with MiXCR, one entry per CDR3 protein. The table lists about 130,000 distinct CDR3 sequences, about 24% of them singletons. The sample comprised PBMCs, sequenced either directly or after in vitro stimulation (not recorded which). These receptors all stem from a human donor in good health (CMV status not recorded). Some clones in this sample may be carry-over from other donors' samples. Each CDR3 is given with its conserved first and last residue. The order of the fields is CDR3 DNA, CDR3 protein, clone size, J gene, V gene, D gene, CDR3 length. D genes are given only for firm matches. Size is stated for part of the rows, as once, few or many counts, or as a class when the clone is expanded.

DNA: TGTGCCAGCAGCCAAGAGACTAGCGGGAGTCCAGATACGCAGTATTTT; CDR3: CASSQETSGSPDTQYF; size: NA; J: TRBJ2-3; V: TRBV4-2; D: TRBD2; length: 16
DNA: TGTGCCAGCAGTTTACTAGCGGGAGTCTTAGATGAGCAGTTCTTC; CDR3: CASSLLAGVLDEQFF; size: NA; J: TRBJ2-1; V: TRBV6-8; D: TRBD2; length: 15
DNA: TGTGCCAGCAGCTTGCCAGGGGTCACTGAAGCTTTCTTT; CDR3: CASSLPGVTEAFF; size: NA; J: TRBJ1-1; V: TRBV5-4; D: NA; length: 13
DNA: TGTGCCAGCAGTGATGTAGGGTACGCTCAGCCCCAGCATTTT; CDR3: CASSDVGYAQPQHF; size: few; J: TRBJ1-5; V: TRBV2; D: NA; length: 14
DNA: TGTGCCAGCCGGGACAGCTCGGCCAATGAGCAGTTCTTC; CDR3: CASRDSSANEQFF; size: NA; J: TRBJ2-1; V: TRBV6-2/TRBV6-3; D: TRBD1; length: 13
DNA: TGTGCCAGCAGTTACGACCCTCTCTCCTACGAGCAGTACTTC; CDR3: CASSYDPLSYEQYF; size: NA; J: TRBJ2-7; V: TRBV27; D: NA; length: 14
DNA: TGTGCCAGCAGTTACTCGACGGGACTAGCGGGAGTAGCCTACAATGAGCAGTTCTTC; CDR3: CASSYSTGLAGVAYNEQFF; size: NA; J: TRBJ2-1; V: TRBV6-2/TRBV6-3; D: TRBD2; length: 19
DNA: TGTGCCAGCAGAGGAGGACCATCGATCCACAATGAGCAGTTCTTC; CDR3: CASRGGPSIHNEQFF; size: NA; J: TRBJ2-1; V: TRBV2; D: NA; length: 15
DNA: TGTGCCAGCAGCCGACACGGTAGGAGTTCCTACAATGAGCAGTTCTTC; CDR3: CASSRHGRSSYNEQFF; size: NA; J: TRBJ2-1; V: TRBV11-3; D: NA; length: 16
DNA: TGTGCCAGTAGTACGCTGACAGGCGGGGTCTCTGAAGCTTTCTTT; CDR3: CASSTLTGGVSEAFF; size: few; J: TRBJ1-1; V: TRBV19; D: NA; length: 15
DNA: TGTGCCGGTACAGTCCGAACTGAAGCTTTCTTT; CDR3: CAGTVRTEAFF; size: few; J: TRBJ1-1; V: TRBV7-9; D: NA; length: 11
DNA: TGTGCCAGCAGCCAAGAAGATATAGGTCGTTCACCCCTCCACTTT; CDR3: CASSQEDIGRSPLHF; size: NA; J: TRBJ1-6; V: TRBV4-1; D: NA; length: 15
DNA: TGCAGTGCTAGATCCCCAGGGTACTATGGCTACACCTTC; CDR3: CSARSPGYYGYTF; size: NA; J: TRBJ1-2; V: TRBV20-1; D: NA; length: 13
DNA: TGTGCCAGCAGTTTTGGGGGGCGCAACCAGCCCCAGCATTTT; CDR3: CASSFGGRNQPQHF; size: many; J: TRBJ1-5; V: TRBV12-3/TRBV12-4; D: NA; length: 14
DNA: TGTGCCAGCACTTATGGTGGTACGCGGTCCTACAATGAGCAGTTCTTC; CDR3: CASTYGGTRSYNEQFF; size: few; J: TRBJ2-1; V: TRBV28; D: NA; length: 16
DNA: TGTGCCAGCAGCTTAGTCACAGGGAGGAATGAAAAACTGTTTTTT; CDR3: CASSLVTGRNEKLFF; size: many; J: TRBJ1-4; V: TRBV7-8; D: NA; length: 15
DNA: TGTGCCAGTATACAGGGGGCTGGGGCCAACGTCCTGACTTTC; CDR3: CASIQGAGANVLTF; size: NA; J: TRBJ2-6; V: TRBV6-6; D: TRBD1; length: 14
DNA: TGTGCCAGCAGTCGACAGGTCTCCTACAATGAGCAGTTCTTC; CDR3: CASSRQVSYNEQFF; size: NA; J: TRBJ2-1; V: TRBV6-6; D: NA; length: 14
DNA: TGTGCCAGCACCCCAGGGGGGGGTAGGAATGAGCAGTTCTTC; CDR3: CASTPGGGRNEQFF; size: few; J: TRBJ2-1; V: TRBV11-3; D: NA; length: 14
DNA: TGTGCCAGTAGTACACAAGAGGTGGGCACTGAAGCTTTCTTT; CDR3: CASSTQEVGTEAFF; size: NA; J: TRBJ1-1; V: TRBV19; D: NA; length: 14
DNA: TGTGCCAGCAGCATAAGAGCGGGAGGGTATGAGACCCAGTACTTC; CDR3: CASSIRAGGYETQYF; size: many; J: TRBJ2-5; V: TRBV7-6; D: TRBD2; length: 15
DNA: TGTGCCAGCAGCTTAATTTGGGGTTCGGATACGCAGTATTTT; CDR3: CASSLIWGSDTQYF; size: NA; J: TRBJ2-3; V: TRBV7-9; D: NA; length: 14
DNA: TGTGCCAGCACTCGGACAGGGGGCGTCTCTAATGAAAAACTGTTTTTT; CDR3: CASTRTGGVSNEKLFF; size: NA; J: TRBJ1-4; V: TRBV2; D: TRBD1; length: 16
DNA: TGTGCCAGCACCTTGGGTATCGGCCAAGGGGGTTTTTCACCCCTCCACTTT; CDR3: CASTLGIGQGGFSPLHF; size: few; J: TRBJ1-6; V: TRBV7-9; D: NA; length: 17
DNA: TGTGCCAGCACAGAACTGGGACGGCTGAACACTGAAGCTTTCTTT; CDR3: CASTELGRLNTEAFF; size: NA; J: TRBJ1-1; V: TRBV6-2/TRBV6-3; D: NA; length: 15
DNA: TGCAGTGCTCGGCTTGGTTTGAAACTGTTTTTT; CDR3: CSARLGLKLFF; size: few; J: TRBJ1-4; V: TRBV20-1; D: NA; length: 11
DNA: TGCAGTGCTAGACGGGAGGGCCCAGATACGCAGTATTTT; CDR3: CSARREGPDTQYF; size: NA; J: TRBJ2-3; V: TRBV20-1; D: TRBD2; length: 13
DNA: TGTGCCAGCAAGAGAGACAGCCAAGAGACCCAGTACTTC; CDR3: CASKRDSQETQYF; size: NA; J: TRBJ2-5; V: TRBV6-1; D: NA; length: 13
DNA: TGTGCCATCAGTGAAAATTCTAAGGGAGGCACTGAAGCTTTCTTT; CDR3: CAISENSKGGTEAFF; size: few; J: TRBJ1-1; V: TRBV10-3; D: NA; length: 15
DNA: TGCAGCGTTGAAGAAGGGGTTGGGTATGGCTACACCTTC; CDR3: CSVEEGVGYGYTF; size: NA; J: TRBJ1-2; V: TRBV29-1; D: NA; length: 13
DNA: TGTGCCAGTAGTATGTTAGGGGATGGGACTGAAGCTTTCTTT; CDR3: CASSMLGDGTEAFF; size: NA; J: TRBJ1-1; V: TRBV19; D: NA; length: 14
DNA: TGTGCCAGCAGTTTTTCGCTAACGAAGCAGTACTTC; CDR3: CASSFSLTKQYF; size: NA; J: TRBJ2-7; V: TRBV12-3/TRBV12-4; D: NA; length: 12
DNA: TGTGCCAGCAGCCAAGGCCTCCTGGGGAGGACTGTAGCTTTCTTT; CDR3: CASSQGLLGRTVAFF; size: NA; J: TRBJ1-1; V: TRBV3-1; D: NA; length: 15
DNA: TGTGCCAGCTCTGAGGGCAGGCCCTGGGTCGAGCAGTACTTC; CDR3: CASSEGRPWVEQYF; size: few; J: TRBJ2-7; V: TRBV5-6; D: NA; length: 14
DNA: TGTGCCAGCAGTTACGGTTACGGCTACACCTTC; CDR3: CASSYGYGYTF; size: NA; J: TRBJ1-2; V: TRBV6-2/TRBV6-3; D: NA; length: 11
DNA: TGTGCCAGCAGCCAAAGGGGAAGCGACGAAAAACTGTTTTTT; CDR3: CASSQRGSDEKLFF; size: NA; J: TRBJ1-4; V: TRBV7-2; D: NA; length: 14
DNA: TGTGCCACCAGTACTACTAGCGGGCTTACCTACGAGCAGTACTTC; CDR3: CATSTTSGLTYEQYF; size: NA; J: TRBJ2-7; V: TRBV24-1; D: TRBD2; length: 15
DNA: TGTGCCAGCAGTTTAATCCAGACAGGGATAGGGGAAAAACTGTTTTTT; CDR3: CASSLIQTGIGEKLFF; size: NA; J: TRBJ1-4; V: TRBV28; D: TRBD1; length: 16
DNA: TGTGCCAGCCGAAAGACTAGCGGGAGTACAGGGGCCAACGTCCTGACTTTC; CDR3: CASRKTSGSTGANVLTF; size: NA; J: TRBJ2-6; V: TRBV12-3/TRBV12-4; D: TRBD2; length: 17
DNA: TGTGCCAGCTCACCGCCAGGGGGCGCAGATACGCAGTATTTT; CDR3: CASSPPGGADTQYF; size: few; J: TRBJ2-3; V: TRBV18; D: TRBD1; length: 14
DNA: TGTGCCATTTCGGGACCGGGGCAGCCCCAGCATTTT; CDR3: CAISGPGQPQHF; size: few; J: TRBJ1-5; V: TRBV6-1; D: NA; length: 12